This T cell receptor (beta chain) derives from a study of blood T cell repertoires in COVID-19. Overall study: Nucleic acid was either cDNA or gDNA, and it came from T cells, B-cell-depleted T cells, or PBMCs.

V gave up 2 bases and J gave up 6 bases, with 19 bases separating them. The CDR3 has 16 residues. CDR1 and CDR2 (germline): SGHNT, YYREEE (reference sequence). A single count supports this clone. Produced via immunoSEQ multiplex PCR; TCRdb's table is partial and in-frame only. The sample lists about 270,000 clones; around 91% were seen once. The TCR was taken from a woman aged 18-35 years who had recovered from COVID-19. The sequenced sample consisted of PBMCs or T cells enriched from blood (not recorded which). This chain uses TRBV5-4 with TRBJ2-3; D perhaps matches TRBD2 (6 bases). This CDR3 reads CASSLIDRPGGDTQYF. The DNA of the CDR3 is TGTGCCAGCAGCTTAATTGACAGACCTGGGGGGGATACGCAGTATTTT.